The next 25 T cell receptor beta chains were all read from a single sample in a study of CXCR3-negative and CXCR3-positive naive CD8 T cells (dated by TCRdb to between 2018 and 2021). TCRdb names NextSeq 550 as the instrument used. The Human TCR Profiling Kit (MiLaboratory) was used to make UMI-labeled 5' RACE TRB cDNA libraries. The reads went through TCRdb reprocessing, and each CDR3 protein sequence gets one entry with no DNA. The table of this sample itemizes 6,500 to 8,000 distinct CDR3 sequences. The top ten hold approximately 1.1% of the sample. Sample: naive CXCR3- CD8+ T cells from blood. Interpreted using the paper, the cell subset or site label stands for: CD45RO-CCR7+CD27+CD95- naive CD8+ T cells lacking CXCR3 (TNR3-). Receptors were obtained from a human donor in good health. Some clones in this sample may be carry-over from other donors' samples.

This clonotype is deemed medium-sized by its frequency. CDR3 in amino acids: CSARGTGSSYNEQFF. The J gene is TRBJ2-1, the V gene TRBV20-1; TCRdb returns TRBD1, unconfirmable since there is no DNA. Germline loops: CDR1 DFQATT, CDR2 SNEGSKA (reference sequence). The CDR3 contains 15 residues.

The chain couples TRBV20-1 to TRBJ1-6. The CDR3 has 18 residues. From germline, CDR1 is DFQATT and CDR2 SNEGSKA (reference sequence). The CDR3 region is CSARSIGRMRLDNSPLHF.

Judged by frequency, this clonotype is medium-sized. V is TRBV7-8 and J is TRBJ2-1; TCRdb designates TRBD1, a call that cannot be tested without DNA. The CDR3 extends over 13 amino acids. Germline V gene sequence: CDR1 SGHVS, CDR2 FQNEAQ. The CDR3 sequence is CASSLGRADRQFF.

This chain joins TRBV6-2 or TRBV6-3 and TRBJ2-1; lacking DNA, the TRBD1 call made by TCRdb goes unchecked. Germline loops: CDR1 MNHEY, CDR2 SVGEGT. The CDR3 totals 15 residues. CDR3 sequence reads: CASIRDTTSYNEQFF.

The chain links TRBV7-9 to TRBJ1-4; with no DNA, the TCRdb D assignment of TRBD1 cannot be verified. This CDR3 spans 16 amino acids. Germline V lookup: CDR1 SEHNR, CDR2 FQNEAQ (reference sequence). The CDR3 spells CASSTPPDAEHEKLFF.

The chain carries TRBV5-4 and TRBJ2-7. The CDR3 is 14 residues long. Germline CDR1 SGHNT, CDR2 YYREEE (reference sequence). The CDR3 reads CASSLGALSYEQYF.

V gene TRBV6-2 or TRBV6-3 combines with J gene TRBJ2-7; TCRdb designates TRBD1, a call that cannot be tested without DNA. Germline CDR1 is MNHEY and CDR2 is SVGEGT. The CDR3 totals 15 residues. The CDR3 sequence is CASTLGVPVTYEQYF.

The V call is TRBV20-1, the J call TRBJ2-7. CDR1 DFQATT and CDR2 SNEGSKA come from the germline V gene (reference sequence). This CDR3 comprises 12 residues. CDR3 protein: CSARVSVYEQYF.

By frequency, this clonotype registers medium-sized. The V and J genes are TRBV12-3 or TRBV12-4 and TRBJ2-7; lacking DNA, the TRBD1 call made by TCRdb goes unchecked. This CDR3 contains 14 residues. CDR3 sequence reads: CASSPPGQIYEQYF.

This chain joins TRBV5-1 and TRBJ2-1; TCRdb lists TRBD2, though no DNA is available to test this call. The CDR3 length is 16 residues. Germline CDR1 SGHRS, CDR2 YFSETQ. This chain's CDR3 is CASRRAAAGGNNEQFF.

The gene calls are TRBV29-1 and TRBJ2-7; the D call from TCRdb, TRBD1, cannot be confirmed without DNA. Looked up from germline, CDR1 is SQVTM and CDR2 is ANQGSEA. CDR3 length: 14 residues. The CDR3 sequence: CSVEDRGSSYEQYF.

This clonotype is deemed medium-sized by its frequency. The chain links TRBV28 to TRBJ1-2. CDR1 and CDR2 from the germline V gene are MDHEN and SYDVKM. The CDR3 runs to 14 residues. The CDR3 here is CASSFATANYGYTF.

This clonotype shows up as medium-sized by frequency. Here the CDR3 reads CASSQGRAPYNEQFF. The rearrangement joins TRBV4-3 to TRBJ2-1. The CDR3 is 15 amino acids. Germline CDR1 and CDR2: LGHNA and YSLEER.

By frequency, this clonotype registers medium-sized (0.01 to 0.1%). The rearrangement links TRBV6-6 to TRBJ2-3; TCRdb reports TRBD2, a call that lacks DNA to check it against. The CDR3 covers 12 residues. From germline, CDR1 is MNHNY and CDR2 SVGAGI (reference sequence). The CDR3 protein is CASMGPTDTQYF.

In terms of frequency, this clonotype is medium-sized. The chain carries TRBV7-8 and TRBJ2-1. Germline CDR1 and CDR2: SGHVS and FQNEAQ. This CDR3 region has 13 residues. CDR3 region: CASSLNKANEQFF.

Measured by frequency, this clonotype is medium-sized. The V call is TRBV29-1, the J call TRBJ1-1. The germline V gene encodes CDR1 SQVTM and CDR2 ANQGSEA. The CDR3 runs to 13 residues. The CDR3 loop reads CSVVEGLGTEAFF.

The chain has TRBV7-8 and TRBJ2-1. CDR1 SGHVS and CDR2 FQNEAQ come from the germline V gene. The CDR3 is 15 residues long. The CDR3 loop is CASSPTASSYNEQFF.

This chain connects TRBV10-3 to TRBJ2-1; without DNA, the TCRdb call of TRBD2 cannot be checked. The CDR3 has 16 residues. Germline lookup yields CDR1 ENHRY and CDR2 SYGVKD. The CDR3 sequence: CAISVARSGSSNEQFF.

The CDR3 region is CASSSLAGVNYNEQFF. The V call is TRBV6-6, the J call TRBJ2-1; the TRBD2 assignment by TCRdb is unverifiable without DNA. Germline CDR1 MNHNY, CDR2 SVGAGI (reference sequence). The CDR3 loop spans 16 amino acids.

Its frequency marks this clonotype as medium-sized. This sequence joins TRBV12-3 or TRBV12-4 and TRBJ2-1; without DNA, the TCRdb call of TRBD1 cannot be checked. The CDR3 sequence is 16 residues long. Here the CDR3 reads CASRPPLRGGFNEQFF.

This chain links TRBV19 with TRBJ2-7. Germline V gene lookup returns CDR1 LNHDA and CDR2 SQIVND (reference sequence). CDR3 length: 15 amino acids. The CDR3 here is CASSILLGEIYEQYF.

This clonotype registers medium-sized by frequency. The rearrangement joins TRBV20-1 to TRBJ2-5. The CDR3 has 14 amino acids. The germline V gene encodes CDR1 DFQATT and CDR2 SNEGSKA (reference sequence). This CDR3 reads CSARDRPVQETQYF.

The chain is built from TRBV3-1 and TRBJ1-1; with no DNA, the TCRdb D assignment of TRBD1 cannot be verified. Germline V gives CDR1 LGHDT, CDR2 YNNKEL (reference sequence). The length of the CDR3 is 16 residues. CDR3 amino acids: CASSQVRQAPSSEAFF.

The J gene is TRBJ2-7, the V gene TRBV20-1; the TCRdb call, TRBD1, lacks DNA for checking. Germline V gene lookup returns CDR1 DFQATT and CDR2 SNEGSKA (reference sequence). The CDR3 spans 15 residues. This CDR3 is CSARDLRGKSYEQYF.

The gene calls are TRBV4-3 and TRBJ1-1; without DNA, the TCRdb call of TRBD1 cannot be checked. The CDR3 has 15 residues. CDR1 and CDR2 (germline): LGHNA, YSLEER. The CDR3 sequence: CASSQGQGLNTEAFF.